The 23 T cell receptor beta chains below come from one sample, sequenced in a study of CD8+ T cells in alopecia areata. This sample's treatment: oral pan-JAK inhibitor, 5-10 mg twice daily. cDNA serving as the sequencing template came from extracted, reverse transcribed RNA. Sequencing used immunoSEQ multiplex PCR; TCRdb keeps in-frame clones, though not all of them. The table includes about 200,000 clones, roughly 50% detected once. The sequences come from CD4+ T cells sorted from blood, collected at week 24, from a patient treated with tofacitinib. The receptors come from a human donor with alopecia areata.

V is TRBV23-1 and J is TRBJ2-7, with 15 bases aligning to TRBD2. TRBV23-1 is flagged as an ORF with uncertain function. J lost 4 bases, V lost 0 bases, and 7 bases had no gene match. The CDR3 is 18 amino acids. CDR3 DNA: TGCGCCAGCAGTCAATCTCGACGGACTAGCGGGAGGGTATACGAGCAGTACTTC. It codes for CASSQSRRTSGRVYEQYF.

The V gene is TRBV4-1, the J gene TRBJ2-5; no clear D. V was clipped by 4 bases and J by 0 bases, with 9 bases between them. CDR3 length equals 14 residues. Germline loops: CDR1 MGHRA, CDR2 YSYEKL. The CDR3 reads CASSPPPYQETQYF. The CDR3 DNA reads TGCGCCAGCAGCCCTCCCCCTTACCAAGAGACCCAGTACTTC.

About this clone: Other nucleotide sequences in the sample specify the same CDR3. The chain is built from TRBV5-6 and TRBJ2-5, with D perhaps matching TRBD1 (6 bases). The V end was cut by 1 base, the J end by 4 bases, with 8 bases between. Germline V gives CDR1 SGHDT, CDR2 YYEEEE. CDR3 size: 13 residues. The CDR3 is CASSLTGRETQYF. CDR3 sequence (DNA): TGTGCCAGCAGCTTGACAGGGAGAGAGACCCAGTACTTC.

This clone was found a few times. The gene calls are TRBV19 and TRBJ2-7, with D tentatively TRBD1 (5 bases). This CDR3 contains 13 residues. V lost 6 bases, J lost 6 bases, and 15 bases lay in between. Germline CDR1 and CDR2: LNHDA and SQIVND (reference sequence). CDR3 amino acids: CASSRQSQVEQYF. CDR3 in DNA: TGTGCCAGTAGCCGCCAGTCACAGGTCGAGCAGTACTTC.

V is TRBV5-4 and J is TRBJ2-7; D possibly corresponds to TRBD2 (6 bases). CDR3 length equals 16 residues. CDR1 is SGHNT, CDR2 YYREEE, per germline (reference sequence). V was trimmed by 4 bases and J by 3 bases, leaving 20 bases between them. CDR3 sequence: CASSQRTGTLNYEQYF. CDR3 sequence (DNA): TGTGCCAGCAGCCAACGGACCGGGACTCTGAACTACGAGCAGTACTTC.

This clone was observed a few times. The chain employs TRBV2 and TRBJ2-2, with 7 bases lining up with TRBD2. Trimming took 6 bases from V and 6 from J; bases not matched to a gene: 4. The CDR3 is 13 amino acids. CDR1 and CDR2 (germline): SNHLY, FYNNEI. The CDR3 DNA sequence: TGTGCCAGCAGAAGGGAGGGTCCCGGGGAGCTGTTTTTT. Protein product: CASRREGPGELFF. The entire variable domain, with the rest obtained from reference TRBV2 and TRBJ2-2, is as follows: EPEVTQTPSHQVTQMGQEVILRCVPISNHLYFYWYRQILGQKVEFLVSFYNNEISEKSEIFDDQFSVERPDGSNFTLKIRSTKLEDSAMYFCASRREGPGELFFGEGSRLTVL.

The chain joins TRBV5-6 to TRBJ1-1; TRBD1 matches 7 bases. CDR1 and CDR2 from the germline V gene are SGHDT and YYEEEE. CDR3 length: 13 residues. After removal of 0 bases from V and 11 bases from J, the junction contained 7 bases not matched to a gene. The CDR3 sequence: CASSLGRGPVAFF. The CDR3 DNA is TGTGCCAGCAGCTTGGGAAGGGGGCCGGTGGCTTTCTTT. Looking up the rest from reference TRBV5-6 and TRBJ1-1 gives the full variable domain: DAGVTQSPTHLIKTRGQQVTLRCSPKSGHDTVSWYQQALGQGPQFIFQYYEEEERQRGNFPDRFSGHQFPNYSSELNVNALLLGDSALYLCASSLGRGPVAFFGQGTRLTVV.

The J gene is TRBJ2-5, the V gene TRBV18; D possibly corresponds to TRBD2 (6 bases). This CDR3 is built from 15 residues. Germline values: CDR1 KGHSH, CDR2 LQKENI. V was clipped by 2 bases and J by 1 base, with 11 bases between them. CDR3 loop: CASSPTGVGQETQYF. CDR3 DNA sequence: TGTGCCAGCTCACCAACGGGGGTTGGCCAAGAGACCCAGTACTTC.

The J gene is TRBJ1-2, the V gene TRBV7-2; D call uncertain. Germline V gene lookup returns CDR1 SGHTA and CDR2 FQGNSA. Between the trimmed V and J ends, which lost 0 bases and 5 bases, there was a span of 10 bases. This CDR3 has 14 residues. The CDR3 coding sequence is TGTGCCAGCAGCTTAGCGGCTTCCGGGTATGGCTACACCTTC. Translation gives CASSLAASGYGYTF.

The chain links TRBV7-3 to TRBJ1-1; D not certain. V shed 2 bases and J shed 2 bases, with 9 bases lying between them. Germline loops: CDR1 SGHTA, CDR2 FQGTGA. The CDR3 consists of 14 residues. The CDR3 sequence: CASSLQGPNTEAFF. The CDR3 bases are TGTGCCAGCAGCTTACAAGGACCTAACACTGAAGCTTTCTTT.

The chain recombines TRBV25-1 with TRBJ2-1; D might be TRBD2 (5 bases). CDR3 length: 14 residues. Germline assignment: CDR1 MGHDK and CDR2 SYGVNS. The V gene lost 4 bases and the J gene lost 0 bases, with 7 bases spanning the gap. This CDR3 reads CASSGSGSYNEQFF. CDR3 DNA sequence: TGTGCCAGCAGTGGGAGCGGCTCCTACAATGAGCAGTTCTTC.

The gene calls are TRBV9 and TRBJ2-5, with 11 bases lining up with TRBD2. After removal of 0 bases from V and 5 bases from J, the junction contained 9 bases not matched to a gene. The CDR3 totals 17 residues. From germline, CDR1 is SGDLS and CDR2 YYNGEE. CDR3 sequence: CASSVDPLAGGYETQYF. For the CDR3, the DNA is TGTGCCAGCAGCGTAGACCCGCTAGCGGGGGGTTACGAGACCCAGTACTTC.

This clone was seen a single time. The J gene is TRBJ1-2, the V gene TRBV5-1, with a tentative D call TRBD1 (6 bases). The CDR3 sequence is 13 residues long. Germline CDR1 reads SGHRS; CDR2 reads YFSETQ. Trimming shortened V by 4 bases and J by 5 bases, and 12 bases separated the two germline ends. The CDR3 loop is CASSPDRAYGYTF. As DNA, the CDR3 is TGCGCCAGCAGCCCGGACAGAGCTTATGGCTACACCTTC.

This clone was counted only a few times. The chain employs TRBV5-5 and TRBJ2-5, with 8 bases that match TRBD1. Germline trimming cut 0 bases from V and 2 bases from J; bases unmatched to any gene: 6. CDR3 length: 16 amino acids. Germline V gives CDR1 SGHKS, CDR2 YYEKEE (reference sequence). Here the CDR3 reads CASSLVGTGFQETQYF. The CDR3 bases are TGTGCCAGCAGCTTGGTCGGGACAGGATTTCAAGAGACCCAGTACTTC.

The rearrangement joins TRBV2 to TRBJ2-7, with D possibly matching TRBD2 (5 bases). V was clipped by 3 bases and J by 2 bases, with 5 bases between them. The CDR3 extends over 12 amino acids. Germline assignment: CDR1 SNHLY and CDR2 FYNNEI. CDR3 sequence: CASSETTYEQYF. CDR3 nucleotides: TGTGCCAGCAGTGAGACTACCTACGAGCAGTACTTC. Full variable domain (remainder filled in from reference TRBV2 and TRBJ2-7): EPEVTQTPSHQVTQMGQEVILRCVPISNHLYFYWYRQILGQKVEFLVSFYNNEISEKSEIFDDQFSVERPDGSNFTLKIRSTKLEDSAMYFCASSETTYEQYFGPGTRLTVT.

This clone was seen more than once but under ten times. The CDR3 sequence is CASSRRDSPYGYTF. The CDR3 region has the DNA TGTGCCAGCAGCCGAAGGGACAGCCCCTATGGCTACACCTTC. The chain joins TRBV7-2 to TRBJ1-2; 7 bases line up with TRBD1. Germline values: CDR1 SGHTA, CDR2 FQGNSA. This CDR3 region has 14 residues. The V and J ends lost 5 bases and 4 bases, in that order; junction bases with no gene match: 7.

The J gene is TRBJ1-6, the V gene TRBV5-1, with a tentative D call TRBD1 (5 bases). The CDR3 is 13 amino acids. Trimming removed 1 base at V and 10 bases at J, with 9 bases between. Germline loops: CDR1 SGHRS, CDR2 YFSETQ. The CDR3 loop reads CASSLTGDSPLHF. CDR3 nucleotides: TGCGCCAGCAGCTTGACTGGGGACTCACCCCTCCACTTT. Based on the CDR3 plus reference TRBV5-1 and TRBJ1-6, the full variable domain is KAGVTQTPRYLIKTRGQQVTLSCSPISGHRSVSWYQQTPGQGLQFLFEYFSETQRNKGNFPGRFSGRQFSNSRSEMNVSTLELGDSALYLCASSLTGDSPLHFGNGTRLTVT.

The chain has TRBV23-1 and TRBJ1-1, with a tentative D call TRBD1 (5 bases). TRBV23-1 is an ORF; its function is uncertain. Between the trimmed V and J ends, which lost 0 bases and 4 bases, there was a span of 12 bases. The CDR3 is 15 amino acids. This CDR3 is CASSQSGTGGTEAFF. The CDR3 nucleotides read TGCGCCAGCAGTCAATCAGGGACGGGTGGCACTGAAGCTTTCTTT.

This clone has just a few counts. This CDR3 is CSVEGSRAQYF. CDR3 nucleotide sequence: TGCAGCGTTGAAGGGTCGAGGGCCCAGTACTTC. The genes are TRBV29-1 and TRBJ2-5, with D maybe TRBD2 (5 bases). Germline lookup yields CDR1 SQVTM and CDR2 ANQGSEA. V was clipped by 1 base and J by 9 bases, with 9 bases between them. This CDR3 is 11 amino acids long.

The chain recombines TRBV5-4 with TRBJ1-1; TRBD1 is a possible D gene (6 bases). This CDR3 comprises 16 residues. Looked up from germline, CDR1 is SGHNT and CDR2 is YYREEE (reference sequence). V lost 4 bases, J lost 0 bases, and 16 bases lay in between. CDR3 region: CASSPGQLSMNTEAFF. The CDR3 DNA is TGTGCCAGCAGCCCTGGACAGCTATCCATGAACACTGAAGCTTTCTTT.

This clone was recorded a few times. V is TRBV18 and J is TRBJ1-2; 9 nucleotides agree with TRBD1. The CDR3 sequence is 15 residues long. The germline V gene encodes CDR1 KGHSH and CDR2 LQKENI. Germline trimming cut 5 bases from V and 4 bases from J; bases unmatched to any gene: 8. This chain's CDR3 is CASSSQGAWIYGYTF. The DNA for the CDR3 is TGTGCCAGCTCATCACAGGGGGCCTGGATCTATGGCTACACCTTC.

This clone turned up a few times. V and J are TRBV29-1 and TRBJ2-5; tentatively, D is TRBD2 (7 bases). There are 14 residues in the CDR3. Germline lookup yields CDR1 SQVTM and CDR2 ANQGSEA. V was shortened by 6 bases and J by 7 bases, with 21 bases between the two germline ends. The CDR3 coding sequence is TGCAGCGTGCCCCCTAGGGGGGGGATCGGGACCCAGTACTTC. Translated, it gives CSVPPRGGIGTQYF.

As for this clone: The same CDR3 is also encoded by other DNA sequences in this sample. The chain combines TRBV29-1 with TRBJ2-3, with 9 bases identical to TRBD2. The ends lost 5 bases at V and 2 bases at J; junction bases unmatched: 5. The V gene's germline CDR1 is SQVTM and CDR2 ANQGSEA. The CDR3 consists of 14 residues. The DNA for the CDR3 is TGCAGCGTTCGGCTAGCGGGGTTCACAGATACGCAGTATTTT. It translates to CSVRLAGFTDTQYF.